The clone carrying this T cell receptor (beta chain) was counted a single time. This specimen comes from a study of blood T cell repertoires in COVID-19. Germline CDR1 is MNHEY and CDR2 is SMNVEV (reference sequence). With 3 bases removed from V and 4 bases from J, the gap between germline ends came to 12 bases. The CDR3 consists of 14 residues. In the source study's methods: Reference gene primers were amplified, and this amplification served to estimate nucleated cell counts. The data were produced by immunoSEQ multiplex PCR, yet TCRdb's version contains in-frame clones alone and is incomplete. V, J and clone size reflect that table, while D and trimming were determined from the DNA. Counted here are about 200,000 clones, around 76% occurring once; the ten biggest clones make up about a sixth. Recruits, aged about 18 to 95 years, lived in around 24 US areas.

The V and J genes are TRBV27 and TRBJ1-2, with a tentative D call TRBD1 (6 bases). The clonotype comes from a woman aged 45-65 years with acute COVID-19. The sequencing sample was made of PBMCs or T cells enriched from blood (not recorded which). The CDR3 DNA follows: TGTGCCAGCAGTTTTACAGGGCCTACCTATGGCTACACCTTC. Residues: CASSFTGPTYGYTF.